Presented here are 28 T cell receptor beta chains from one specimen sequenced in a study of T cell responses to AZD1222 COVID-19 vaccine. The table came from immunoSEQ multiplex PCR; TCRdb's copy has only in-frame clones and leaves some out. The repertoire holds 140,000 to 150,000 clones, 75% to 95% seen once, with approximately 1.5% in the top ten. Specimen: peripheral blood, collected on day 0 of AZD1222 vaccination. These receptors all come from an adult in good health.

This rearrangement joins TRBV6-2 or TRBV6-3 to TRBJ2-7, with D unresolved. The V end was cut by 3 bases, the J end by 2 bases, with 14 bases between. Germline V gene sequence: CDR1 MNHEY, CDR2 SVGEGT. The CDR3 length is 15 residues. In nucleotides, the CDR3 is TGTGCCAGCAGTTATTCTAGTCGGTTCACCTACGAGCAGTACTTC. Protein product: CASSYSSRFTYEQYF.

The rearrangement uses TRBV4-1 and TRBJ2-2; tentatively, D is TRBD1 (6 bases). There are 17 residues in the CDR3. Between the trimmed V and J ends, which lost 0 bases and 2 bases, there was a span of 13 bases. The germline V gene encodes CDR1 MGHRA and CDR2 YSYEKL. Written as DNA, the CDR3 is TGCGCCAGCAGCCAAGACCCGGGCAGGGGAAACACCGGGGAGCTGTTTTTT. Its translation is CASSQDPGRGNTGELFF.

This chain connects TRBV28 to TRBJ2-1; no reliable D call. V lost 6 bases and J lost 9, with 15 bases in between. Germline CDR1 reads MDHEN; CDR2 reads SYDVKM. This CDR3 contains 13 residues. The CDR3 DNA is TGTGCCAGCAGCCGCAGATTTGGTTCTGAGCAGTTCTTC. Amino acid sequence: CASSRRFGSEQFF.

The chain has TRBV9 and TRBJ2-1, with 7 positions matching TRBD2. This CDR3 has 16 residues. The germline CDR1 and CDR2 sequences are SGDLS and YYNGEE. V dropped 0 bases and J dropped 4; count of bases not matched to a gene: 7. CDR3 loop: CASSVEWTSAYNEQFF. The CDR3, as DNA: TGTGCCAGCAGCGTAGAGTGGACTAGTGCATACAATGAGCAGTTCTTC.

The chain joins TRBV9 to TRBJ2-7; D may be TRBD1 (6 bases). Looked up from germline, CDR1 is SGDLS and CDR2 is YYNGEE. The V gene lost 3 bases and the J gene lost 5 bases, with 12 bases spanning the gap. The CDR3 runs to 13 residues. CDR3 nucleotides: TGTGCCAGCAGCGCCAGGGGAGTTGACGAGCAGTACTTC. It translates to CASSARGVDEQYF.

J is TRBJ2-7 and V is TRBV6-2 or TRBV6-3; 9 nucleotides match TRBD1. Germline V lookup: CDR1 MNHEY, CDR2 SVGEGT. J lost 3 bases, V lost 6 bases, and 6 bases had no gene match. The CDR3 covers 14 residues. The CDR3 loop reads CASSRTGGGYEQYF. The CDR3 DNA reads as TGTGCCAGCAGCCGCACAGGGGGCGGCTACGAGCAGTACTTC.

The chain joins TRBV18 to TRBJ2-7, with 8 bases that match TRBD1. This CDR3 is 15 amino acids long. Germline V gene lookup returns CDR1 KGHSH and CDR2 LQKENI. V gave up 5 bases and J gave up 2 bases; unmatched junction bases: 8. CDR3 sequence: CASSTFPQGAYEQYF. DNA of the CDR3: TGTGCCAGCTCAACATTCCCACAGGGGGCCTACGAGCAGTACTTC. Drawing the rest from reference TRBV18 and TRBJ2-7, the complete variable domain is NAGVMQNPRHLVRRRGQEARLRCSPMKGHSHVYWYRQLPEEGLKFMVYLQKENIIDESGMPKERFSAEFPKEGPSILRIQQVVRGDSAAYFCASSTFPQGAYEQYFGPGTRLTVT.

The V and J genes are TRBV9 and TRBJ2-1; TRBD1 agrees at 7 bases. The CDR3 is made up of 15 amino acids. Germline V gene lookup returns CDR1 SGDLS and CDR2 YYNGEE. The V segment lost 0 bases and the J segment 0 bases; nucleotides outside the gene matches: 0. CDR3 coding DNA: TGTGCCAGCAGCGTAGGGGACAGCTCCTACAATGAGCAGTTCTTC. Protein sequence: CASSVGDSSYNEQFF.

As regards this clone: Other DNA sequences in the sample encode the same CDR3. The CDR3 protein is CASSLVGQPQHF. CDR3 in DNA: TGTGCCAGCAGTTTAGTGGGTCAGCCCCAGCATTTT. The V call is TRBV27, the J call TRBJ1-5; D remains unclear. This CDR3 spans 12 amino acids. The germline CDR1 and CDR2 sequences are MNHEY and SMNVEV (reference sequence). Trimming pared 2 bases from V and 6 bases from J, leaving 5 bases between.

The V and J genes are TRBV5-1 and TRBJ2-7; 10 bases fit TRBD2. The CDR3 length is 15 residues. Trimming at V came to 4 bases and at J to 3 bases, leaving 7 bases not matched to a gene. Germline V lookup: CDR1 SGHRS, CDR2 YFSETQ. This chain's CDR3 is CASSPPAGGLYEQYF. The CDR3, as DNA: TGCGCCAGCAGCCCGCCAGCGGGGGGGCTCTACGAGCAGTACTTC.

The chain employs TRBV19 and TRBJ1-1, with D possibly TRBD1 on 5 matching bases. Deletions cut 3 bases from V and 0 bases from J, with 14 bases between. This CDR3 has 16 amino acids. Per germline, CDR1 LNHDA and CDR2 SQIVND (reference sequence). The CDR3 protein is CASSILRASLNTEAFF. The CDR3 DNA reads TGTGCCAGTAGTATTCTCAGGGCAAGCCTGAACACTGAAGCTTTCTTT.

The chain combines TRBV5-6 with TRBJ2-7; 11 bases are a match to TRBD1. Germline V lookup: CDR1 SGHDT, CDR2 YYEEEE. V lost 5 bases and J lost 7; bases outside the gene matches: 8. This CDR3 comprises 14 residues. This chain's CDR3 is CASSLGQGAREQYF. DNA for the CDR3: TGTGCCAGCAGTCTTGGACAGGGGGCGCGAGAGCAGTACTTC.

V is TRBV5-4 and J is TRBJ2-7; D might be TRBD1 or TRBD2, each matching 6 bases. The CDR3 runs to 14 residues. Trimming pared 0 bases from V and 6 bases from J, leaving 13 bases between. Germline CDR1 is SGHNT and CDR2 is YYREEE (reference sequence). CDR3: CASSLGSGAGEQYF. For the CDR3, the DNA is TGTGCCAGCAGCTTGGGGTCGGGGGCCGGCGAGCAGTACTTC.

The chain uses TRBV28 and TRBJ1-1; no definite D call. This CDR3 region has 13 residues. V was trimmed by 3 bases and J by 3 bases, leaving 8 bases between them. Germline V gives CDR1 MDHEN, CDR2 SYDVKM. The DNA for the CDR3 is TGTGCCAGCAGTTTCCCGGCTTACACTGAAGCTTTCTTT. Translating it yields CASSFPAYTEAFF.

The chain employs TRBV30 and TRBJ2-3, with D uncertain. The germline V gene encodes CDR1 GTSNPN and CDR2 SVGIG (reference sequence). The CDR3 contains 13 residues. Trimming pared 5 bases from V and 1 base from J, leaving 10 bases between. The CDR3 DNA follows: TGTGCCTGGGGACGGCATCGCACAGATACGCAGTATTTT. Its translation: CAWGRHRTDTQYF.

Concerning this clone: Other nucleotide sequences in the sample specify the same CDR3. The chain is built from TRBV19 and TRBJ2-7; D may be TRBD1 (5 bases). With 4 bases removed from V and 2 bases from J, the gap between germline ends came to 6 bases. This CDR3 is 12 amino acids long. The germline CDR1 and CDR2 sequences are LNHDA and SQIVND (reference sequence). CDR3 nucleotide sequence: TGTGCCAGTAGTACAGGGCCCTACGAGCAGTACTTC. Amino acids: CASSTGPYEQYF.

The rearrangement joins TRBV21-1 to TRBJ2-1; the table's D call, TRBD1, has no DNA check behind it. TRBV21-1 is recorded as a pseudogene. This CDR3 contains 16 residues. The CDR3 DNA sequence: TGTGCCAGCAGCCCTGATCAGCTGACAGGGGACAATGAGCAGTTCTTC. This codes for CASSPDQLTGDNEQFF.

This sequence joins TRBV20-1 and TRBJ1-1; weak D call: TRBD1 (6 bases). This CDR3 is 15 amino acids long. Germline V gene lookup returns CDR1 DFQATT and CDR2 SNEGSKA (reference sequence). V shed 3 bases and J shed 3 bases, with 17 bases lying between them. CDR3 nucleotides: TGCAGTGCTAGTCATTCGGGACACATAGACACTGAAGCTTTCTTT. It is translated as CSASHSGHIDTEAFF.

In this sample, this clone turned up a few times. This chain connects TRBV27 to TRBJ1-1; D unresolved. Trimming left V 0 bases short and J 0 bases short, with 5 bases between. The CDR3 has 14 amino acids. CDR1 is MNHEY and CDR2 is SMNVEV in the germline V gene (reference sequence). The CDR3 reads CASSLSPMNTEAFF. The CDR3 region has the DNA TGTGCCAGCAGTTTATCCCCGATGAACACTGAAGCTTTCTTT.

V and J are TRBV19 and TRBJ2-1, with 12 bases aligning to TRBD2. Looked up from germline, CDR1 is LNHDA and CDR2 is SQIVND (reference sequence). Trimming removed 2 bases from V and 6 bases from J; junction bases left unmatched: 8. This CDR3 has 17 amino acids. The CDR3 bases are TGTGCCAGTAGTATACTTCACCTAGCGGGAGGGGCCAATGAGCAGTTCTTC. Its protein is CASSILHLAGGANEQFF.

This clone was observed a handful of times. This chain connects TRBV28 to TRBJ1-2; D remains ambiguous. This CDR3 spans 11 amino acids. Trimming removed 1 base from V and 7 bases from J, with 4 bases in between. Germline V CDR1 and CDR2: MDHEN, SYDVKM. DNA for the CDR3: TGTGCCAGCAGTTTATATTCTGGCTACACCTTC. It specifies CASSLYSGYTF.

The chain uses TRBV14 and TRBJ2-1; 10 bases agree with TRBD2. The CDR3 totals 16 residues. Germline V CDR1 and CDR2: SGHDN, FVKESK. J lost 0 bases, V lost 7 bases, and 6 bases had no gene match. The CDR3 spells CASTPKREGSYNEQFF. The DNA for the CDR3 is TGTGCCAGCACTCCAAAGCGGGAGGGCTCCTACAATGAGCAGTTCTTC.

This CDR3 reads CATSAGMYSNQPQHF. The CDR3 DNA follows: TGTGCCACCAGTGCTGGGATGTATAGCAATCAGCCCCAGCATTTT. The chain employs TRBV24-1 and TRBJ1-5; D not certain. Germline CDR1 is KGHDR and CDR2 is SFDVKD. This CDR3 comprises 15 residues. V shed 5 bases and J shed 0 bases, with 10 bases lying between them.

Only one count was recorded for this clone. The CDR3 DNA reads as TGTGCTAGTGGTTTGGTACCCGGGGGATTGCTGAGCTATGGCTACACCTTC. Protein product: CASGLVPGGLLSYGYTF. The rearrangement joins TRBV12-5 to TRBJ1-2, with D possibly matching TRBD1 (5 bases). The CDR3 sequence is 17 residues long. CDR1 and CDR2 from the germline V gene are LGHNT and FRNRAP. V shed 0 bases and J shed 4 bases, with 18 bases lying between them.

A few counts support this clone. The genes are TRBV19 and TRBJ1-2, with unresolved D. Germline assignment: CDR1 LNHDA and CDR2 SQIVND (reference sequence). V was cut by 8 bases and J by 2 bases, with 12 bases left in between. The CDR3 is made up of 13 amino acids. DNA of the CDR3: TGTGCCAGTCGACACGGCCAGAACTATGGCTACACCTTC. Encoded protein: CASRHGQNYGYTF.

The chain combines TRBV9 with TRBJ2-1, with 11 bases that match TRBD1. V shed 2 bases and J 0 bases; nucleotides not matched to a gene: 1. Germline V gene lookup returns CDR1 SGDLS and CDR2 YYNGEE. This CDR3 is built from 16 residues. CDR3 nucleotides: TGTGCCAGCAGCGTGGGACAGGGGGACTCCTACAATGAGCAGTTCTTC. Translated, it gives CASSVGQGDSYNEQFF.

The chain joins TRBV6-5 to TRBJ1-3, with D unclear. Per germline, CDR1 MNHEY and CDR2 SVGAGI. V gave up 0 bases and J gave up 0 bases, with 6 bases separating them. There are 15 residues in the CDR3. CDR3 DNA sequence: TGTGCCAGCAGTTACTCGACCAACTCTGGAAACACCATATATTTT. Protein product: CASSYSTNSGNTIYF.

The CDR3: CASLGLAGASEQYF. For the CDR3, the DNA is TGCGCCAGCCTGGGACTAGCGGGAGCATCCGAGCAGTACTTC. The chain combines TRBV10-2 with TRBJ2-7; 14 bases fit TRBD2. CDR3 size: 14 residues. V shed 8 bases and J 6 bases; nucleotides not matched to a gene: 6. Germline CDR1 and CDR2: WSHSY and SAAADI.